The 24 T cell receptor beta chains given below trace back to one sample, sequenced in a study of blood T cell repertoires in COVID-19 (dated by TCRdb to 2018 to 2021). The method was the immunoSEQ multiplex PCR assay. Entries here come from immuneACCESS through TCRdb and include only in-frame sequences with V and J called. Some clones fail to appear in such tables; in the studies checked, an unresolved V gene covers under half of the shortfall, and the cause of the remainder is unknown. In this sample the table shows 300,000 to 350,000 clones, roughly 89% of which occur a single time. The biggest ten clones account for roughly a tenth of the sample. Sequencing was done on a sample of PBMCs or T cells enriched from blood (not recorded which). All receptors derive from a woman between 25 and 40 years old who had recovered from COVID-19.

CDR3 DNA sequence: TGTGCCAGTAGCCGCATGCGACAGGGAAACACTGAAGCTTTCTTT. It codes for CASSRMRQGNTEAFF. V gene TRBV19 combines with J gene TRBJ1-1; 7 positions agree with TRBD1. From germline, CDR1 is LNHDA and CDR2 SQIVND (reference sequence). CDR3 length: 15 amino acids. The trim removed 6 bases at V and 2 bases at J, leaving 9 bases unmatched.

Comments on this clone: With a much larger clone just one base away, this may be a read error. The genes are TRBV29-1 and TRBJ1-1; D call uncertain. CDR1 SQVTM and CDR2 ANQGSEA come from the germline V gene. The germline V and J ends were trimmed by 5 bases and 0 bases, with 4 bases remaining between them. This CDR3 comprises 11 residues. Here the CDR3 reads CSVSVNTEAFF. The CDR3 nucleotides are TGCAGCGTTTCAGTGAACACTGAAGCTTTCTTT.

This rearrangement joins TRBV4-3 to TRBJ2-7, with a tentative D call TRBD1 (6 bases). V was clipped by 2 bases and J by 6 bases, with 17 bases between them. CDR1 is LGHNA, CDR2 YSLEER, per germline. This CDR3 spans 15 amino acids. DNA for the CDR3: TGCGCCAGCAGCCAAAGTCGGGTTACAGGGACCGAGCAGTACTTC. This encodes CASSQSRVTGTEQYF.

The genes are TRBV13 and TRBJ1-2; 9 bases line up with TRBD1. The CDR3 runs 16 residues. Germline values: CDR1 PRHDT, CDR2 FYEKMQ (reference sequence). V lost 5 bases to trimming and J lost 6 bases; unmatched junction nucleotides: 13. The chain's CDR3 is CASSLAGFGTGHGYTF. CDR3 in DNA: TGTGCCAGCAGCCTAGCAGGCTTTGGGACAGGGCATGGCTACACCTTC.

The rearrangement links TRBV29-1 to TRBJ1-2; D ambiguous. V lost 4 bases and J lost 1, with 13 bases in between. This CDR3 spans 14 amino acids. The germline V gene encodes CDR1 SQVTM and CDR2 ANQGSEA. CDR3 nucleotide sequence: TGCAGCGTTGCTTCTCTACAGCTTAACTATGGCTACACCTTC. Residues: CSVASLQLNYGYTF.

V usage is TRBV2 and J usage is TRBJ1-6; D is unresolved. Looked up from germline, CDR1 is SNHLY and CDR2 is FYNNEI. This CDR3 is 14 amino acids long. V was shortened by 8 bases and J by 8 bases, with 16 bases between the two germline ends. The CDR3 coding sequence is TGTGCCAGCGTGGGAGAAGCGATACATTCACCCCTCCACTTT. Encoded protein: CASVGEAIHSPLHF.

This clone showed up just once. This chain joins TRBV10-3 and TRBJ2-3, with D maybe TRBD2 (5 bases). The V gene lost 1 base and the J gene lost 6 bases, with 20 bases spanning the gap. Germline lookup yields CDR1 ENHRY and CDR2 SYGVKD. The length of the CDR3 is 17 residues. CDR3: CAISEYVQVLGHDTQYF. CDR3 coding DNA: TGTGCCATCAGTGAGTACGTGCAAGTACTAGGGCACGATACGCAGTATTTT.

The chain combines TRBV7-8 with TRBJ1-2; 10 positions match TRBD1. The V gene's germline CDR1 is SGHVS and CDR2 FQNEAQ. This CDR3 is built from 16 residues. The V and J ends lost 3 bases and 4 bases, in that order; junction bases with no gene match: 8. CDR3 region: CASSLDRDRGFYGYTF. CDR3 bases: TGTGCCAGCAGCTTGGACCGGGACAGGGGATTCTATGGCTACACCTTC. Full variable domain (remainder filled in from reference TRBV7-8 and TRBJ1-2): GAGVSQSPRYKVAKRGQDVALRCDPISGHVSLFWYQQALGQGPEFLTYFQNEAQLDKSGLPSDRFFAERPEGSVSTLKIQRTQQEDSAVYLCASSLDRDRGFYGYTFGSGTRLTVV.

The V call is TRBV5-1, the J call TRBJ2-7, with 10 bases fitting TRBD2. The CDR3 sequence is 15 residues long. Germline CDR1 and CDR2: SGHRS and YFSETQ. V was clipped by 0 bases and J by 5 bases; unmatched bases: 5. CDR3 nucleotides: TGCGCCAGCAGCTTGGTGGCTAGCGGGAGCCACGAGCAGTACTTC. It is translated as CASSLVASGSHEQYF.

The gene calls are TRBV4-2 and TRBJ1-6; 9 bases match TRBD1. There are 18 residues in the CDR3. Germline CDR1 is LGHNA and CDR2 is YNFKEQ. The ends lost 4 bases at V and 0 bases at J; junction bases unmatched: 7. CDR3 in DNA: TGTGCCAGCAGCCCGGGACAGGGAGGAAGCTCCTATAATTCACCCCTCCACTTT. Encoded protein: CASSPGQGGSSYNSPLHF.

The rearrangement joins TRBV5-6 to TRBJ2-5; 8 positions agree with TRBD1. Germline lookup yields CDR1 SGHDT and CDR2 YYEEEE. Germline trimming cut 4 bases from V and 3 bases from J; bases unmatched to any gene: 8. The CDR3 is made up of 15 amino acids. The chain's CDR3 is CASSPDRVDEETQYF. The CDR3 nucleotides are TGTGCCAGCAGCCCGGACAGGGTAGATGAAGAGACCCAGTACTTC.

This sequence joins TRBV11-2 and TRBJ2-7; TRBD2 is a possible D gene (5 bases). CDR1 and CDR2 (germline): SGHAT, FQNNGV. Trimming shortened V by 7 bases and J by 7 bases, and 8 bases separated the two germline ends. The CDR3 covers 10 residues. DNA for the CDR3: TGTGCCAGCAATGGGGAGGAGCAGTACTTC. It specifies CASNGEEQYF.

The chain is built from TRBV5-1 and TRBJ2-7; 9 bases agree with TRBD1. The CDR3 covers 15 residues. V was pared by 1 base and J by 5 bases, with 7 bases of the junction left unmatched. From germline, CDR1 is SGHRS and CDR2 YFSETQ. As DNA, the CDR3 is TGCGCCAGCAGCTTGAGAGAAGGGACAGGGAACGAGCAGTACTTC. This translates into CASSLREGTGNEQYF.

A few counts support this clone. The chain joins TRBV6-5 to TRBJ1-1, with 9 bases that match TRBD1. V trimming: 2 bases; J trimming: 1 base; junction bases outside the gene matches: 2. This CDR3 has 15 residues. The germline gives CDR1 MNHEY, CDR2 SVGAGI. CDR3 protein: CASSYTGQGNTEAFF. The CDR3 DNA follows: TGTGCCAGCAGTTACACGGGACAGGGGAACACTGAAGCTTTCTTT.

This rearrangement joins TRBV6-1 to TRBJ2-2, with 8 bases lining up with TRBD2. The CDR3 spans 17 residues. CDR1 MNHNS and CDR2 SASEGT come from the germline V gene. V lost 4 bases, J lost 3 bases, and 10 bases stayed unmatched. The CDR3 bases are TGTGCCAGCAGTGCCCCGGGGGGGCTAGAGGACACCGGGGAGCTGTTTTTT. Translation gives CASSAPGGLEDTGELFF.

The DNA of the CDR3 is TGTGCCAGCAGTCCCGGACTAGAAACTTTACGGCCTTTCTTC. Amino acid sequence: CASSPGLETLRPFF. The rearrangement joins TRBV6-5 to TRBJ2-1; 7 bases are shared with TRBD2. With V trimmed by 5 bases and J by 16 bases, 17 bases remained unmatched. CDR1 is MNHEY and CDR2 is SVGAGI in the germline V gene. CDR3 length: 14 residues.

This clone came up once. The chain employs TRBV5-8 and TRBJ2-3, with 7 bases identical to TRBD1. V was clipped by 7 bases and J by 2 bases; unmatched bases: 10. Germline CDR1 SGHTS, CDR2 YDEGEE. CDR3 size: 15 residues. This CDR3 reads CASARTGADTDTQYF. In DNA, the CDR3 is TGTGCCAGCGCCCGGACAGGAGCTGACACAGATACGCAGTATTTT.

This clone was found a few times. This chain connects TRBV11-3 to TRBJ2-2; 10 bases align to TRBD2. The CDR3 has 17 amino acids. With V trimmed by 5 bases and J by 4 bases, 10 bases remained unmatched. Germline-derived CDR1 and CDR2 are SGHNT and YENEEA. The CDR3 DNA reads as TGTGCCAGCAGCGAAGCGGGAGGGCGCGATGGCACCGGGGAGCTGTTTTTT. This gives the protein CASSEAGGRDGTGELFF.

A word on this clone: One end of the junction fails to match germline, which may point to a read error. This chain connects TRBV19 to TRBJ2-1; tentatively, D is TRBD2 (6 bases). The CDR3 is 15 residues long. The V gene's germline CDR1 is LNHDA and CDR2 SQIVND (reference sequence). Here the CDR3 reads CASTTTRTTHNEQFF. The DNA for the CDR3 is TGCGCCAGTACCACGACTAGGACTACCCACAATGAGCAGTTCTTC. The variable domain in full, with the rest retrieved from reference TRBV19 and TRBJ2-1, is DGGITQSPKYLFRKEGQNVTLSCEQNLNHDAMYWYRQDPGQGLRLIYYSQIVNDFQKGDIAEGYSVSREKKESFPLTVTSAQKNPTAFYLCASTTTRTTHNEQFFGPGTRLTVL.

The chain uses TRBV24-1 and TRBJ1-5; D not resolved. The V gene's germline CDR1 is KGHDR and CDR2 SFDVKD. The CDR3 covers 12 residues. Trimming stripped 4 bases from V and 8 bases from J, with 8 bases between. The CDR3 coding sequence is TGTGCCACCAGTGAGACGGGAAAGCCCCAGCATTTT. This codes for CATSETGKPQHF.

The J gene is TRBJ1-4, the V gene TRBV5-1; 8 bases fit TRBD1. The CDR3 spans 16 residues. The V and J ends lost 4 bases and 0 bases, in that order; junction bases with no gene match: 5. Germline V gene lookup returns CDR1 SGHRS and CDR2 YFSETQ. CDR3 nucleotides: TGCGCCAGCAGCGCCGGACAGGGCCCAACTAATGAAAAACTGTTTTTT. It encodes CASSAGQGPTNEKLFF.

The V gene is TRBV5-6, the J gene TRBJ2-1, with unresolved D. V was cut by 2 bases and J by 10 bases, with 10 bases left in between. Germline V gene data show CDR1 as SGHDT and CDR2 as YYEEEE. The CDR3 runs to 12 residues. The CDR3 loop reads CASSFFSGEQFF. The CDR3 DNA is TGTGCCAGCAGCTTTTTTTCCGGGGAGCAGTTCTTC.

The chain recombines TRBV25-1 with TRBJ2-3; 10 bases are shared with TRBD1. Trimming at V came to 8 bases and at J to 1 base, leaving 12 bases not matched to a gene. This CDR3 has 17 amino acids. Germline values: CDR1 MGHDK, CDR2 SYGVNS. CDR3 region: CASGFHWDRGRTDTQYF. The CDR3 nucleotides read TGTGCCAGCGGATTTCACTGGGACAGGGGCCGCACAGATACGCAGTATTTT.

The rearrangement links TRBV24-1 to TRBJ2-1; no definite D call. Germline V gene data show CDR1 as KGHDR and CDR2 as SFDVKD. Trimming took 1 base from V and 6 from J, leaving 9 bases between them. The CDR3 totals 14 residues. CDR3 protein: CATSDLGDFNEQFF. The CDR3 bases are TGTGCCACCAGTGATTTAGGCGACTTCAATGAGCAGTTCTTC.